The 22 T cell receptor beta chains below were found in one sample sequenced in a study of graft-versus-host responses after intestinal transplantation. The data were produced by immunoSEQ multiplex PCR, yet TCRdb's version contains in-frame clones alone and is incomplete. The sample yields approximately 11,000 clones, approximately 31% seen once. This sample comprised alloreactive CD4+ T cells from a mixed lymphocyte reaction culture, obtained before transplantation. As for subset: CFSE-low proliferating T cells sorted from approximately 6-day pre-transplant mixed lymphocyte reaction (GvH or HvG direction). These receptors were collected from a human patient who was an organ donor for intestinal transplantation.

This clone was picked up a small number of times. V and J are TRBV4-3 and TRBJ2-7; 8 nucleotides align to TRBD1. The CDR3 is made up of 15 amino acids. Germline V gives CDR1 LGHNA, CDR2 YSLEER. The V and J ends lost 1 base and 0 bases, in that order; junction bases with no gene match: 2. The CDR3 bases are TGCGCCAGCAGCCAAGGGACAGGGAGCTCCTACGAGCAGTACTTC. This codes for CASSQGTGSSYEQYF.

The CDR3: CASTKGGDLWGYTF. Written as DNA, the CDR3 is TGTGCCAGCACTAAAGGGGGAGACCTTTGGGGCTACACCTTC. The rearrangement joins TRBV27 to TRBJ1-2, with D possibly being TRBD1 (6 bases). Trimming removed 7 bases at V and 8 bases at J, with 20 bases between. The CDR3 spans 14 residues. In germline, CDR1 is MNHEY, CDR2 SMNVEV (reference sequence).

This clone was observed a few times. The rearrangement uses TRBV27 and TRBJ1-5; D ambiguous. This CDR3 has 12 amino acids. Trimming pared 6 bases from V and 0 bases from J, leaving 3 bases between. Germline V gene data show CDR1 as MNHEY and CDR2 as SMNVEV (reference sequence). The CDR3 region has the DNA TGTGCCAGCAGCCGTAGCAATCAGCCCCAGCATTTT. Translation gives CASSRSNQPQHF.

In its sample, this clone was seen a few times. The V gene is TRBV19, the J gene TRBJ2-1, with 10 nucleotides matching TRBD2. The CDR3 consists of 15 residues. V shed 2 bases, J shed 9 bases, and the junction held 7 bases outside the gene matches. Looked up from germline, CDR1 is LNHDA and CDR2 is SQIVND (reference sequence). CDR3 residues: CASSIKRGGTVEQFF. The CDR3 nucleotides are TGTGCCAGTAGTATAAAGCGGGGGGGAACGGTTGAGCAGTTCTTC.

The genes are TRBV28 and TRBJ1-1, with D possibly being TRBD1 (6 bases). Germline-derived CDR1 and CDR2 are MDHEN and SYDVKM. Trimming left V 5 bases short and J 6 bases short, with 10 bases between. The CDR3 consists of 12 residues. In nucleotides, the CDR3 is TGTGCCAGCAGTACTCGGACAGCTGAAGCTTTCTTT. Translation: CASSTRTAEAFF.

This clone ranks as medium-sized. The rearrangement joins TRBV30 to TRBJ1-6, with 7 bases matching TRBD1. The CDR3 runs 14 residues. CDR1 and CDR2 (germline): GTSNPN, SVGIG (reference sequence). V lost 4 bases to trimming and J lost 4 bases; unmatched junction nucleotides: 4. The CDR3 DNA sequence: TGTGCCTGGATATCAGGGGGATATAATTCACCCCTCCACTTT. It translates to CAWISGGYNSPLHF. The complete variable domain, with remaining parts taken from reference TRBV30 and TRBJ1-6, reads SQTIHQWPATLVQPVGSPLSLECTVEGTSNPNLYWYRQAAGRGLQLLFYSVGIGQISSEVPQNLSASRPQDRQFILSSKKLLLSDSGFYLCAWISGGYNSPLHFGNGTRLTVT.

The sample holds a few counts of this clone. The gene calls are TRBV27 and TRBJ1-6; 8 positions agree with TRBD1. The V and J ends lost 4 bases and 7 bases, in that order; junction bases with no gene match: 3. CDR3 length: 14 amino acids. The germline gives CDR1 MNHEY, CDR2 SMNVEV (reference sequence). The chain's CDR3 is CASSWDRKNSPLHF. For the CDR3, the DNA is TGTGCCAGCAGTTGGGACAGGAAAAATTCACCCCTCCACTTT.

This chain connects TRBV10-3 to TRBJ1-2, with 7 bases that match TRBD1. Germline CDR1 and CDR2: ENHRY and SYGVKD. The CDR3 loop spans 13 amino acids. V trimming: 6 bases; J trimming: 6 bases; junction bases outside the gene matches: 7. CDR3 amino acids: CAIRGGGKDGYTF. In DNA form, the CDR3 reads TGTGCCATCAGAGGGGGCGGTAAGGATGGCTACACCTTC.

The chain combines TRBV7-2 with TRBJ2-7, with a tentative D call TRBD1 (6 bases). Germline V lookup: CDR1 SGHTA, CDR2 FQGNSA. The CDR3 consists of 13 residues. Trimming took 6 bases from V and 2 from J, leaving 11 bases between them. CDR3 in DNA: TGTGCCAGCAGGTTGGCAGGGGCCTACGAGCAGTACTTC. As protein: CASRLAGAYEQYF.

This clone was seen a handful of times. The CDR3: CASSETGVDYEQYF. The CDR3 DNA reads as TGTGCCAGTAGCGAGACAGGGGTGGACTACGAGCAGTACTTC. This rearrangement joins TRBV19 to TRBJ2-7; TRBD1 agrees at 8 bases. Germline V CDR1 and CDR2: LNHDA, SQIVND (reference sequence). J gave up 3 bases and V 6 bases, and 7 bases lay outside the gene matches. The CDR3 is made up of 14 amino acids.

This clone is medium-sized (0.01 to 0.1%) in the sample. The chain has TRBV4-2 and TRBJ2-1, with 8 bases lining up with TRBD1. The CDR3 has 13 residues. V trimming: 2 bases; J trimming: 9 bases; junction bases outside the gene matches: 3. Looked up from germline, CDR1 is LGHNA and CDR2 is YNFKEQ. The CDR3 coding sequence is TGTGCCAGCAGCCAAAGGACAGGGACTGAGCAGTTCTTC. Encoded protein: CASSQRTGTEQFF.

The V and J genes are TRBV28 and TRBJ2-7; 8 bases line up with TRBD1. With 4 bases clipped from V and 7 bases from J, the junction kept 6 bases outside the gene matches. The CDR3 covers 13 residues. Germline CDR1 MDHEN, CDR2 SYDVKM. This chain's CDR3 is CASSWQGAGEQYF. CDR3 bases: TGTGCCAGCAGTTGGCAGGGGGCGGGGGAGCAGTACTTC.

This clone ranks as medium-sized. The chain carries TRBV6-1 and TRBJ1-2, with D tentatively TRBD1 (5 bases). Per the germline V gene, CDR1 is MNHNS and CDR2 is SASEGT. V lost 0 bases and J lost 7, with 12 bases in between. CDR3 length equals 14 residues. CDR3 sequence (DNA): TGTGCCAGCAGTGAAGCCAGGGCGCGGGGTGGCTACACCTTC. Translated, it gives CASSEARARGGYTF.

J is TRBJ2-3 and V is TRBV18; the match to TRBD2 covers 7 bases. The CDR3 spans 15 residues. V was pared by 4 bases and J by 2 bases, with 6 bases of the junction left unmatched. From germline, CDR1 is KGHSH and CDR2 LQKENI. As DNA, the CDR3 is TGTGCCAGCTCACTTACGGGGGACTACACAGATACGCAGTATTTT. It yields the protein CASSLTGDYTDTQYF.

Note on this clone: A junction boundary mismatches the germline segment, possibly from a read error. CDR3 residues: CASSPMGGGDEETQYF. The CDR3 bases are TGTGCCAGCAGCCCTATGGGAGGGGGTGACGAAGAGACCCAGTACTTC. The J gene is TRBJ2-5, the V gene TRBV4-1; a weak D match, TRBD2 (7 bases). CDR1 MGHRA and CDR2 YSYEKL come from the germline V gene. The CDR3 sequence is 16 residues long.

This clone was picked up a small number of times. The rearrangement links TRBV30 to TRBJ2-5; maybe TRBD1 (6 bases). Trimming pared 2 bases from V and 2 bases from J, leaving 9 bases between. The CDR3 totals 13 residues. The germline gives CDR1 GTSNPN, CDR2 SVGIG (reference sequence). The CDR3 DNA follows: TGTGCCTGGAGTTTAGGACAGCAAGAGACCCAGTACTTC. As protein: CAWSLGQQETQYF.

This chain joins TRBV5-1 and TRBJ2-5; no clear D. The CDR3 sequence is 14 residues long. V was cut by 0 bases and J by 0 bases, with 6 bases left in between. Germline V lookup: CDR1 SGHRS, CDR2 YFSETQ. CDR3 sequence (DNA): TGCGCCAGCAGCTTGGGACTGTACCAAGAGACCCAGTACTTC. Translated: CASSLGLYQETQYF.

CDR3 sequence reads: CASSQVLSTEAFF. The DNA for the CDR3 is TGCGCCAGCAGCCAAGTTCTTTCCACTGAAGCTTTCTTT. V and J are TRBV4-3 and TRBJ1-1; the D is unclear. From germline, CDR1 is LGHNA and CDR2 YSLEER. The CDR3 length is 13 residues. V was cut by 1 base and J by 4 bases, with 7 bases left in between.

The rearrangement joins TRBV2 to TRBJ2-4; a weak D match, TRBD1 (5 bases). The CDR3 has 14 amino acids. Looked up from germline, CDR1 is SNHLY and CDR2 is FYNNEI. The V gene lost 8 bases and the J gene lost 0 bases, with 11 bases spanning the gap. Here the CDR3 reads CASGRQQAKNIQYF. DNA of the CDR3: TGTGCCAGCGGAAGACAGCAAGCCAAAAACATTCAGTACTTC.

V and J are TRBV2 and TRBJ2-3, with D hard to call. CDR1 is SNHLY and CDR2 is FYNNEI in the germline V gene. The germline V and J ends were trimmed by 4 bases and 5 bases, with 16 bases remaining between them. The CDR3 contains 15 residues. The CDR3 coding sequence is TGTGCCAGCAGTGGGAGACTCGAAGCCATAGATACGCAGTATTTT. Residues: CASSGRLEAIDTQYF.

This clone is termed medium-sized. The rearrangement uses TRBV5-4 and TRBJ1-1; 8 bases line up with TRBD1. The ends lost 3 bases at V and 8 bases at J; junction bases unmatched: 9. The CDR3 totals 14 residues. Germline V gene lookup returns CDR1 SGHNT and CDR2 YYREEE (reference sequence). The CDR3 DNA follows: TGTGCCAGCAGCTCTCTTCAGGGGGCTTTCGAAGCTTTCTTT. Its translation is CASSSLQGAFEAFF.

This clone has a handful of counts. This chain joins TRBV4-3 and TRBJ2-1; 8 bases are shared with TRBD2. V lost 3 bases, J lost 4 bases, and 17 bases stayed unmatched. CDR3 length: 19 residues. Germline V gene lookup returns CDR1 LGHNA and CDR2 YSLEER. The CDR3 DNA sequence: TGCGCCAGCAGCCAGGGCCCTCCTAACGGGGGGGCGTTATACAATGAGCAGTTCTTC. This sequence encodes CASSQGPPNGGALYNEQFF.